Sequencing of this T cell receptor beta chain was carried out in a study of OX40 agonist ivuxolimab in advanced cancers. Study summary: Ivuxolimab was delivered to patients intravenously every 2 weeks at doses spanning 0.01 to 10 mg/kg. The group had a mean age of about 65 years, ranged from about 20 to 90, and was 82.7% male.

Trimming cost V 4 bases and J 1 base; bases outside gene matches: 1. The CDR3 is 14 residues long. Per germline, CDR1 SNHLY and CDR2 FYNNEI. General observations from the study: Compared with CD4+, CD8+ T cells on average had more expanded clones.

The method was immunoSEQ multiplex PCR; TCRdb's version includes in-frame clones alone and lacks a portion of them. The sample holds tens of thousands of clones; roughly 85% are singletons and the top ten take 3.4%. On this clone itself: Its antigen is not known.

The sequence derives from an adult with an advanced solid tumor such as melanoma, head and neck, liver or kidney cancer. V gene TRBV2 combines with J gene TRBJ2-7; TRBD1 agrees at 10 bases. The sample in question was CD4+ or CD8+ T cells sorted from blood, obtained in a trial of the OX40 agonist ivuxolimab. CDR3 sequence: CASSGTGGSYEQYF. The CDR3 coding sequence is TGTGCCAGCAGTGGGACAGGGGGATCCTACGAGCAGTACTTC.